This T cell receptor beta chain came from a study of T cells in Graves' hyperthyroidism and ophthalmopathy (dated by TCRdb to between 2017 and 2020). For context, the study as a whole: Peripheral blood samples were taken at the time of initial diagnosis, prior to any treatment. A discovery cohort of fewer than 110 patients, approximately 45 with Graves' ophthalmopathy and about 58 with stable Graves' hyperthyroidism, was used to find distinguishing TCR V-J signatures. An independent validation cohort of around 19 hyperthyroidism patients and 17 patients who later progressed to ophthalmopathy tested prospective prediction of ophthalmopathy. For training and testing, the approximately 92 patients in the discovery cohort were randomly divided in a 7:3 ratio. Thyroid tissue and blood T-cell repertoires from six Graves' hyperthyroidism patients were also compared in the study. Following sampling, methimazole starting at 30 mg daily was given to hyperthyroidism patients, and high-dose intravenous methylprednisolone was given to ophthalmopathy patients. The paper describes TCR Vbeta CDR3 sequencing of 120 to 150 peripheral blood samples, made up of 43 ophthalmopathy patients, roughly 75 hyperthyroidism patients and 17 progressor patients. What the work shows at the level of the full study, not this receptor alone: Sample size was not statistically predetermined, and blinding of investigators to group allocation was not performed. In cross-validation, a model built on a 13 V-J signature told ophthalmopathy apart from stable hyperthyroidism with 85% to 90% sensitivity and around 81% specificity, and in testing the same model reached 80%/75%. During validation, the model predicted progression to ophthalmopathy a median of approximately six months ahead of onset, with 70.59% sensitivity and roughly 72% specificity. Blood samples also contained most of the expanded thyroid clonotypes (frequency above 0.001), which suggests that blood repertoires may reflect thyroid immune responses.

Moderately to severely active disease, a Clinical Activity Score of at least 3, a NOSPECS grade of at least 4, and a duration under 3 months were present in ophthalmopathy patients. Any patient with an uncontrolled infection, another autoimmune disease, pregnancy or lactation was excluded. Diagnoses relied on clinical symptoms, serum thyroxine and TRAb, thyroid ultrasound and orbital computed tomography. PBMCs were isolated from about 9.2 ml of fresh peripheral blood by Ficoll-Paque density gradient centrifugation. Total RNA was extracted with Trizol reagent, and quality was checked on an Agilent 2100 Bioanalyzer. Trimming at the junction amounts to 4 bases on V and 3 bases on J, and the germline ends lie 13 bases apart. The CDR3 measures 15 amino acids from cysteine to phenylalanine. Solely the CDR3 DNA is kept, with 45 bases framed from the first base. The TCR beta CDR3 regions were amplified from RNA transcripts. The first round of RT-PCR for the TCR CDR3 was performed with the HTBI primer set and the Qiagen OneStep RT-PCR kit. A second multiplex PCR round built the libraries, followed by size selection and purification. The libraries were sequenced on an Illumina HiSeq2000 using paired-end 100 bp reads. The authors processed their data as follows. Raw data were processed with SOAPnuke, discarding reads with adapters, uncalled bases, mean Phred below 15, or no exact constant-primer or identifier match. High-quality paired reads were merged with COPE v1.2.5, and unique nucleotide sequences were defined as clonotypes. MiTCR v1.1 was used to align clonotypes to the IMGT TRBV, TRBD and TRBJ reference segments. Analysis was restricted to V-J combinations with a frequency above 0.0001, which covered roughly 99% of repertoires. A TCS score was defined as the ratio of F50 (clonal expansion) to E x V (chaos), with BLOSUM62-based TCRdist applied between CDR3 peptides within each V-J. Welch's t-statistics and random forest reduced 514 V-J features to about 12, which were used in a naive Bayes classifier (R e1071). The raw public data were reprocessed by TCRdb itself: fastp quality trimming at Q25, MiXCR clonotype calling, in-frame beta chains only. Rows are unified per CDR3 protein, each entry keeping the most common DNA and genes. These V and J calls rely on TCRdb rather than the paper's analysis. The sample table records hundreds of thousands of distinct CDR3 sequences; approximately 25% of these occur just once. The biggest ten clones account for around 10% of the sample.

A remark on this clonotype: Its antigen is currently not known. The sample holds no much larger clone one base away, and base qualities are not on file.

Sequencing input: blood. The receptor was isolated from a woman between 25 and 40 years old with Graves' ophthalmopathy. The chain is assembled from TRBV12-3 or TRBV12-4 and TRBJ1-5; the D segment could be TRBD1, given 5 matching bases. The nucleotide sequence reads TGTGCCAGCAGTTCAAATCCGGGGCCCAATCAGCCCCAGCATTTT. Protein translation: CASSSNPGPNQPQHF.